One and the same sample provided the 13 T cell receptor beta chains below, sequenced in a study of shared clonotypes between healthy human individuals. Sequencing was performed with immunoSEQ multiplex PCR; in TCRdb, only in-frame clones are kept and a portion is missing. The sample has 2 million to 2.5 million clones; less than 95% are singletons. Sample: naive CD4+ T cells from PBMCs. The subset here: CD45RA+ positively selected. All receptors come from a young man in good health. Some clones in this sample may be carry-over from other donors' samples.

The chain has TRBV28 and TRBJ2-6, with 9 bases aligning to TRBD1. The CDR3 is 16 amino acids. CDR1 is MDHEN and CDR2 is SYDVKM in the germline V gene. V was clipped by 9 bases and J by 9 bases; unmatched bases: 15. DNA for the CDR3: TGTGCCAGTTCCACAGGGGGCCTTATTTCCAACAACGTCCTGACTTTC. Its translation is CASSTGGLISNNVLTF.

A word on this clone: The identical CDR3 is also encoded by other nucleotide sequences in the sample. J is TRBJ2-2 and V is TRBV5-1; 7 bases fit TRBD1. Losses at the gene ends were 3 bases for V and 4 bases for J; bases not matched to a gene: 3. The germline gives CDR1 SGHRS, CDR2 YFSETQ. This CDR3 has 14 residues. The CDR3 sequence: CASSSTGITGELFF. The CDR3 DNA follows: TGCGCCAGCAGCTCGACAGGGATCACCGGGGAGCTGTTTTTT.

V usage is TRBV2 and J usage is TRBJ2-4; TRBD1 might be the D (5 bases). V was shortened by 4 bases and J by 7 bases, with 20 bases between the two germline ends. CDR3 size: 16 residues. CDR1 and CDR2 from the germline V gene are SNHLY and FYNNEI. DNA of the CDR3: TGTGCCAGCAGTGTTTTCGTAAGAACAGGATATAACATTCAGTACTTC. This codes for CASSVFVRTGYNIQYF.

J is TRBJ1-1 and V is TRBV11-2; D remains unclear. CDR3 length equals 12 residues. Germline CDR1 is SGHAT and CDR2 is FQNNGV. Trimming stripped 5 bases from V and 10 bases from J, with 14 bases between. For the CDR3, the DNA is TGTGCCAGCAGCGTAGGCCTTAGTCGAGCTTTCTTT. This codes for CASSVGLSRAFF.

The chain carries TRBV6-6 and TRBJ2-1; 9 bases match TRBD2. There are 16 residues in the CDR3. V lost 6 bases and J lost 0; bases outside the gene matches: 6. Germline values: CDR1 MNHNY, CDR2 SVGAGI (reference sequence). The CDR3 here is CASRTTSGSSYNEQFF. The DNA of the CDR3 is TGTGCCAGCAGGACGACTAGCGGAAGCTCCTACAATGAGCAGTTCTTC.

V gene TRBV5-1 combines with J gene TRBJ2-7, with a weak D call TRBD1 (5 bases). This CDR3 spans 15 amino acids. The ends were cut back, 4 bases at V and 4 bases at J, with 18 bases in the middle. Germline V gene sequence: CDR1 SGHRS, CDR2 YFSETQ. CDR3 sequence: CASSAGSLRGYEQYF. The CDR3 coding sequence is TGCGCCAGCAGCGCAGGGTCCCTCCGAGGTTACGAGCAGTACTTC.

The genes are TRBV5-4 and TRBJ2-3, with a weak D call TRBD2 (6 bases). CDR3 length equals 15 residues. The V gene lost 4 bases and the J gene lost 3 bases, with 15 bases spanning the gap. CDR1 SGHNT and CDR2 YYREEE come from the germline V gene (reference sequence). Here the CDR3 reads CASSRAEAGTDTQYF. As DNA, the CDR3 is TGTGCCAGCAGCCGGGCGGAGGCGGGGACAGATACGCAGTATTTT.

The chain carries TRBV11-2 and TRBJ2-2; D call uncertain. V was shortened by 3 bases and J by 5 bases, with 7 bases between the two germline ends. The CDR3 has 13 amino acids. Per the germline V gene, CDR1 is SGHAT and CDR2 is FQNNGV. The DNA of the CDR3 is TGTGCCAGCAGCTTTGGGCGGACCGGGGAGCTGTTTTTT. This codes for CASSFGRTGELFF.

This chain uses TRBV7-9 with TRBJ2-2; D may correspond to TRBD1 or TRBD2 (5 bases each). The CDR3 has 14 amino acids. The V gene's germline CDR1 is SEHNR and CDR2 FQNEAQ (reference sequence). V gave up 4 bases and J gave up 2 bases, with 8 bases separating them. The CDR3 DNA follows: TGTGCCAGCAGCTCCGGGACCAACACCGGGGAGCTGTTTTTT. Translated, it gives CASSSGTNTGELFF.

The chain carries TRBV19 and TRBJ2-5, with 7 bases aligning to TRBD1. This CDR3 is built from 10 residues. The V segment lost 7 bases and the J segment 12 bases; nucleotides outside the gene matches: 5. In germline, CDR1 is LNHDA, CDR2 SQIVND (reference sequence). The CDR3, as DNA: TGTGCCAGTATAAAAACAGGGGAGTACTTC. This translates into CASIKTGEYF.

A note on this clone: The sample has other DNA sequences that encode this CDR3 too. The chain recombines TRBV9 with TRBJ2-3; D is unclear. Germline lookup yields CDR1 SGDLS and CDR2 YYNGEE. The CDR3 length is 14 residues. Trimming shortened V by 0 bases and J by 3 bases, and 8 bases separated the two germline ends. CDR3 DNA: TGTGCCAGCAGCGTAGCTAGGGAAACAGATACGCAGTATTTT. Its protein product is CASSVARETDTQYF. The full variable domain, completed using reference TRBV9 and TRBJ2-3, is DSGVTQTPKHLITATGQRVTLRCSPRSGDLSVYWYQQSLDQGLQFLIQYYNGEERAKGNILERFSAQQFPDLHSELNLSSLELGDSALYFCASSVARETDTQYFGPGTRLTVL.

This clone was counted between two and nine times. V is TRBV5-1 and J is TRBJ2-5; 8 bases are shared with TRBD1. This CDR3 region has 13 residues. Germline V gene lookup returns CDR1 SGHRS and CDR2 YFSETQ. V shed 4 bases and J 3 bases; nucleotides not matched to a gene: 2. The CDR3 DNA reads TGCGCCAGCAGCATGACAGGGGAAGAGACCCAGTACTTC. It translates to CASSMTGEETQYF.

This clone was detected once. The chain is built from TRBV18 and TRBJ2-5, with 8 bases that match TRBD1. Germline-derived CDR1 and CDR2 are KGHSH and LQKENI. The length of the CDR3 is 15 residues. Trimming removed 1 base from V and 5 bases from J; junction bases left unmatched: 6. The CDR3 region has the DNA TGTGCCAGCTCACCACGGTCAGGGGGCTGGGAGACCCAGTACTTC. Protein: CASSPRSGGWETQYF. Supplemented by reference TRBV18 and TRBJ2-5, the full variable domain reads NAGVMQNPRHLVRRRGQEARLRCSPMKGHSHVYWYRQLPEEGLKFMVYLQKENIIDESGMPKERFSAEFPKEGPSILRIQQVVRGDSAAYFCASSPRSGGWETQYFGPGTRLLVL.